What follows are 24 T cell receptor beta chains derived from one specimen sequenced in a study of a mutant IDH1 vaccine in newly diagnosed glioma. Time point reported: baseline, week 1 (first vaccination visit). The sample's treatment: pre-vaccination baseline after standard-of-care therapy. Only in-frame clones appear in the TCRdb table, and some are missing; sequencing was by immunoSEQ multiplex PCR. The data hold roughly 51,000 clones, with roughly 85% observed a single time. The input for sequencing was PBMCs, taken from a glioma patient treated with radiotherapy, temozolomide or both. Source of these receptors: a man aged 40-55 years with glioma.

The chain is built from TRBV7-9 and TRBJ2-5; D is possibly TRBD2 (5 bases). Germline V gene sequence: CDR1 SEHNR, CDR2 FQNEAQ (reference sequence). CDR3 size: 14 residues. Between the trimmed V and J ends, which lost 2 bases and 2 bases, there was a span of 9 bases. CDR3 coding DNA: TGTGCCAGCAGCTTATTCGGGGATCAAGAGACCCAGTACTTC. This gives the protein CASSLFGDQETQYF.

V and J are TRBV7-7 and TRBJ1-5; D gene uncertain. CDR1 is SSHAT and CDR2 is FNYEAQ in the germline V gene (reference sequence). The V gene lost 3 bases and the J gene lost 6 bases, with 9 bases spanning the gap. The CDR3 sequence is 13 residues long. This CDR3 is CASSLTLSQPQHF. CDR3 DNA sequence: TGTGCCAGCAGCTTGACATTAAGTCAGCCCCAGCATTTT. The variable domain in full, with the rest retrieved from reference TRBV7-7 and TRBJ1-5, is GAGVSQSPRYKVTKRGQDVTLRCDPISSHATLYWYQQALGQGPEFLTYFNYEAQPDKSGLPSDRFSAERPEGSISTLTIQRTEQRDSAMYRCASSLTLSQPQHFGDGTRLSIL.

The chain links TRBV20-1 to TRBJ2-7; D remains unclear. Trimming left V 1 base short and J 8 bases short, with 9 bases between. Germline-derived CDR1 and CDR2 are DFQATT and SNEGSKA (reference sequence). The CDR3 is 11 amino acids. The CDR3 is CSARGSQKQYF. CDR3 nucleotides: TGCAGTGCTAGAGGGTCACAGAAGCAGTACTTC.

The genes are TRBV7-3 and TRBJ2-7, with TRBD1 identical over 7 bases. The V and J ends lost 0 bases and 4 bases, in that order; junction bases with no gene match: 0. Germline assignment: CDR1 SGHTA and CDR2 FQGTGA. CDR3 length: 13 amino acids. CDR3 coding DNA: TGTGCCAGCAGCTTAACACAGGGGTACGAGCAGTACTTC. This translates into CASSLTQGYEQYF.

The genes are TRBV4-1 and TRBJ2-7, with 10 bases that match TRBD2. Germline lookup yields CDR1 MGHRA and CDR2 YSYEKL. The CDR3 has 16 amino acids. V lost 1 base, J lost 3 bases, and 6 bases stayed unmatched. Written as DNA, the CDR3 is TGCGCCAGCAGCCAAGTACTAGCGGGACGACACTACGAGCAGTACTTC. Amino acids: CASSQVLAGRHYEQYF.

The chain couples TRBV11-2 to TRBJ2-3; D ambiguous. Germline V gives CDR1 SGHAT, CDR2 FQNNGV. The V end lost 1 base, the J end lost 7 bases, and 6 bases lay between the germline ends. The CDR3 consists of 12 residues. The CDR3 loop reads CASSLVVHTQYF. The CDR3 bases are TGTGCCAGCAGCTTAGTTGTACATACGCAGTATTTT.

J is TRBJ2-7 and V is TRBV5-1; TRBD1 matches at 10 bases. CDR1 is SGHRS and CDR2 is YFSETQ in the germline V gene. J lost 6 bases, V lost 5 bases, and 8 bases had no gene match. CDR3 length equals 14 residues. In DNA, the CDR3 is TGCGCCAGCAGGGAAAGACAGGGGGCGGGCGAGCAGTACTTC. The encoded protein is CASRERQGAGEQYF.

V is TRBV7-9 and J is TRBJ1-6; weak D call: TRBD1 (5 bases). Germline V CDR1 and CDR2: SEHNR, FQNEAQ (reference sequence). V was clipped by 1 base and J by 7 bases, with 14 bases between them. This CDR3 has 16 residues. CDR3 sequence: CASSLEGNRGNSPLHF. The CDR3 nucleotides are TGTGCCAGCAGCTTAGAGGGGAATCGGGGGAATTCACCCCTCCACTTT.

The J gene is TRBJ2-3, the V gene TRBV7-2; 7 positions agree with TRBD1. Germline CDR1 is SGHTA and CDR2 is FQGNSA. V gave up 5 bases and J gave up 0 bases; unmatched junction bases: 5. This CDR3 region has 15 residues. CDR3 amino acids: CASSQRQGSTDTQYF. The CDR3 DNA follows: TGTGCCAGCAGCCAACGACAGGGTAGCACAGATACGCAGTATTTT.

The chain links TRBV6-1 to TRBJ1-5; D unclear. CDR3 size: 13 residues. V was shortened by 0 bases and J by 2 bases, with 2 bases between the two germline ends. Germline V gene lookup returns CDR1 MNHNS and CDR2 SASEGT. This CDR3 reads CASSEAGNQPQHF. The CDR3 DNA sequence: TGTGCCAGCAGTGAAGCAGGCAATCAGCCCCAGCATTTT.

The V call is TRBV2, the J call TRBJ1-1; D unresolved. The CDR3 runs 14 residues. V was cut by 8 bases and J by 1 base, with 14 bases left in between. Looked up from germline, CDR1 is SNHLY and CDR2 is FYNNEI. The CDR3 region has the DNA TGTGCCAGCTCACGGACGGGGAGGAACACTGAAGCTTTCTTT. Residues: CASSRTGRNTEAFF.

The chain joins TRBV20-1 to TRBJ1-1, with unresolved D. Per germline, CDR1 DFQATT and CDR2 SNEGSKA (reference sequence). V shed 4 bases and J shed 5 bases, with 8 bases lying between them. The CDR3 length is 11 residues. The CDR3 bases are TGCAGTGCTAATGAAAGGACTGAAGCTTTCTTT. Its translation is CSANERTEAFF.

The chain's CDR3 is CASSERTGTLSGANVLTF. CDR3 in DNA: TGTGCCAGCAGTGAGCGGACAGGAACCCTCTCTGGGGCCAACGTCCTGACTTTC. The V gene is TRBV27, the J gene TRBJ2-6; the match to TRBD1 covers 7 bases. The CDR3 runs to 18 residues. The ends lost 5 bases at V and 0 bases at J; junction bases unmatched: 10. CDR1 and CDR2 (germline): MNHEY, SMNVEV (reference sequence).

This chain uses TRBV5-1 with TRBJ2-1; 9 positions match TRBD2. J lost 7 bases, V lost 0 bases, and 5 bases had no gene match. The CDR3 runs to 15 residues. Germline CDR1 and CDR2: SGHRS and YFSETQ. CDR3 region: CASSLARTSENEQFF. The CDR3 DNA reads as TGCGCCAGCAGCTTGGCCCGGACTAGCGAGAATGAGCAGTTCTTC. The variable domain in full, completed from reference TRBV5-1 and TRBJ2-1, reads KAGVTQTPRYLIKTRGQQVTLSCSPISGHRSVSWYQQTPGQGLQFLFEYFSETQRNKGNFPGRFSGRQFSNSRSEMNVSTLELGDSALYLCASSLARTSENEQFFGPGTRLTVL.

The chain couples TRBV25-1 to TRBJ2-1; D uncertain. Germline-derived CDR1 and CDR2 are MGHDK and SYGVNS. V was trimmed by 6 bases and J by 8 bases, leaving 14 bases between them. CDR3 length equals 13 residues. The CDR3 here is CASRGGIVDEQFF. DNA of the CDR3: TGTGCCAGCAGGGGCGGAATAGTCGATGAGCAGTTCTTC.

The chain employs TRBV7-2 and TRBJ1-3, with TRBD1 as a possible D gene (5 bases). The CDR3 has 15 residues. V gave up 6 bases and J gave up 0 bases, with 12 bases separating them. Germline V lookup: CDR1 SGHTA, CDR2 FQGNSA. CDR3 sequence reads: CASRLGLSSGNTIYF. The CDR3 nucleotides are TGTGCCAGCAGACTGGGACTTAGCTCTGGAAACACCATATATTTT. Full variable domain (remainder filled in from reference TRBV7-2 and TRBJ1-3): GAGVSQSPSNKVTEKGKDVELRCDPISGHTALYWYRQSLGQGLEFLIYFQGNSAPDKSGLPSDRFSAERTGGSVSTLTIQRTQQEDSAVYLCASRLGLSSGNTIYFGEGSWLTVV.

J is TRBJ1-1 and V is TRBV14, with no clear D. Looked up from germline, CDR1 is SGHDN and CDR2 is FVKESK. V was clipped by 4 bases and J by 11 bases, with 14 bases between them. The CDR3 extends over 12 amino acids. In DNA form, the CDR3 reads TGTGCCAGCAGCCGGGAGTTGGGTCACGCTTTCTTT. It yields the protein CASSRELGHAFF.

This clone was recorded a few times. V and J are TRBV27 and TRBJ1-2; tentative D call: TRBD1 (5 bases). V lost 3 bases, J lost 5 bases, and 10 bases lay in between. The CDR3 covers 13 residues. The germline CDR1 and CDR2 sequences are MNHEY and SMNVEV (reference sequence). The CDR3 DNA is TGTGCCAGCAGTTTGGGACCAAATTATGGCTACACCTTC. It codes for CASSLGPNYGYTF.

The chain uses TRBV6-5 and TRBJ2-7, with a weak D call TRBD2 (7 bases). Between the trimmed V and J ends, which lost 6 bases and 2 bases, there was a span of 14 bases. Germline CDR1 and CDR2: MNHEY and SVGAGI. The CDR3 is 14 amino acids. The CDR3 loop is CASSIGGAAYEQYF. In nucleotides, the CDR3 is TGTGCCAGCAGCATTGGGGGGGCCGCCTACGAGCAGTACTTC.

The V call is TRBV5-1, the J call TRBJ1-2; 8 positions match TRBD1. Trimming cost V 0 bases and J 4 bases; bases outside gene matches: 5. Germline lookup yields CDR1 SGHRS and CDR2 YFSETQ. The CDR3 runs to 15 residues. The DNA for the CDR3 is TGCGCCAGCAGCTTGGACCAGGGGGCTGTCTATGGCTACACCTTC. Encoded protein: CASSLDQGAVYGYTF.

The chain recombines TRBV5-1 with TRBJ1-5; D may be TRBD1 (5 bases). V dropped 0 bases and J dropped 6 bases, with 10 bases sitting between them. Looked up from germline, CDR1 is SGHRS and CDR2 is YFSETQ. This CDR3 is built from 14 residues. CDR3 sequence reads: CASSLDVGGQPQHF. The CDR3 DNA reads TGCGCCAGCAGCTTGGACGTGGGGGGTCAGCCCCAGCATTTT.

The chain has TRBV9 and TRBJ2-7; TRBD2 aligns across 10 bases. This CDR3 comprises 18 residues. Germline values: CDR1 SGDLS, CDR2 YYNGEE. J gave up 7 bases and V 4 bases, and 20 bases lay outside the gene matches. CDR3 amino acids: CASSLGSGTSASYGEQYF. In nucleotides, the CDR3 is TGTGCCAGCAGCCTTGGGAGTGGGACTAGCGCTTCCTATGGGGAGCAGTACTTC.

The chain joins TRBV12-5 to TRBJ1-1, with TRBD1 as a possible D gene (6 bases). The V end was cut by 1 base, the J end by 9 bases, with 12 bases between. This CDR3 has 13 residues. Germline loops: CDR1 LGHNT, CDR2 FRNRAP. CDR3 DNA: TGTGCTAGTGGTTTGGAAGTACAGGGAAAAGCTTTCTTT. Translated, it gives CASGLEVQGKAFF.

The chain uses TRBV6-5 and TRBJ2-3, with D perhaps TRBD1 (6 bases). The CDR3 spans 16 residues. The V gene's germline CDR1 is MNHEY and CDR2 SVGAGI. Trimming stripped 0 bases from V and 0 bases from J, with 10 bases between. The CDR3, as DNA: TGTGCCAGCAGTTACTCAGCAGGGGTGAGCACAGATACGCAGTATTTT. Its protein product is CASSYSAGVSTDTQYF.